The next 5 T cell receptor beta chains were all read from a single sample in a study of blood T cell repertoires in COVID-19. Only in-frame clones appear in the TCRdb table, and some are missing; sequencing was by immunoSEQ multiplex PCR. Among roughly 250,000 clones, roughly 84% were seen once, and the ten largest hold approximately 14%. Sequenced material: peripheral blood. The receptor set was obtained from a person between 65 and 79 years old with COVID-19, enrolled during active disease.

This chain uses TRBV11-2 with TRBJ2-7; the D gene is possibly TRBD2 (5 bases). Per the germline V gene, CDR1 is SGHAT and CDR2 is FQNNGV. Trimming took off 3 bases at V and 4 bases at J, with 7 bases between the two ends. CDR3 size: 12 residues. The DNA for the CDR3 is TGTGCCAGCAGCTTGGACTCGTACGAGCAGTACTTC. Protein sequence: CASSLDSYEQYF.

The rearrangement uses TRBV9 and TRBJ2-5; D is ambiguous. Germline V lookup: CDR1 SGDLS, CDR2 YYNGEE. The CDR3 is made up of 14 amino acids. The V end lost 4 bases, the J end lost 5 bases, and 15 bases lay between the germline ends. The CDR3 sequence: CASSPRVERETQYF. In nucleotides, the CDR3 is TGTGCCAGCAGCCCCCGCGTTGAGAGGGAGACCCAGTACTTC.

The chain has TRBV18 and TRBJ2-1; no clear D. The CDR3 length is 14 residues. The V end lost 6 bases, the J end lost 5 bases, and 14 bases lay between the germline ends. Germline CDR1 reads KGHSH; CDR2 reads LQKENI. The DNA of the CDR3 is TGTGCCAGCTCGCCCCTTGCGGAGAACAATGAGCAGTTCTTC. It is translated as CASSPLAENNEQFF. The full variable domain, completed using reference TRBV18 and TRBJ2-1, is NAGVMQNPRHLVRRRGQEARLRCSPMKGHSHVYWYRQLPEEGLKFMVYLQKENIIDESGMPKERFSAEFPKEGPSILRIQQVVRGDSAAYFCASSPLAENNEQFFGPGTRLTVL.

The chain joins TRBV7-9 to TRBJ2-7; D unclear. With 5 bases removed from V and 1 base from J, the gap between germline ends came to 9 bases. The germline V gene has CDR1 SEHNR and CDR2 FQNEAQ (reference sequence). This CDR3 contains 13 residues. CDR3 loop: CASSPKSSYEQYF. In DNA form, the CDR3 reads TGTGCCAGCAGCCCAAAGAGTTCCTACGAGCAGTACTTC.

The rearrangement links TRBV11-2 to TRBJ1-4; 8 bases are shared with TRBD1. The CDR3 is 16 amino acids. Per the germline V gene, CDR1 is SGHAT and CDR2 is FQNNGV. V was clipped by 4 bases and J by 4 bases; unmatched bases: 8. The CDR3 DNA reads as TGTGCCAGCAGCTACTCAGGGGGCGCAGATAATGAAAAACTGTTTTTT. Protein product: CASSYSGGADNEKLFF.